This T cell receptor (beta chain) was recorded in a study of cytomegalovirus exposure and HLA in healthy donors. Findings and caveats of the study: V segments that were indistinguishable, TRBV6-2 and TRBV6-3 among them, were omitted from analysis. The authors listed approximately 160 TCR beta chains as cytomegalovirus-associated. The authors considered a cluster of highly shared sequence variants likely to be a sequencing artifact.

The germline V gene encodes CDR1 LNHDA and CDR2 SQIVND (reference sequence). CDR3 size: 14 residues. After removal of 8 bases from V and 4 bases from J, the junction contained 7 bases not matched to a gene. The primer mix had 60 Vbeta and 13 Jbeta primers. Here immunoSEQ multiplex PCR was the method, and the copy in TCRdb shows in-frame clones only, minus some. Here the sample spans 220,000 or so clones, 82% being singletons. This clone was seen once. Its antigen remains unidentified. Sequenced sample: PBMCs. The chain couples TRBV19 to TRBJ2-2, with TRBD2 matching over 7 bases. This TCR was recovered from a woman aged 35 to 49 in good health and CMV-seronegative. The CDR3 region has the DNA TGTGCCAGTGGGCTAGCGGCATTCACCGGGGAGCTGTTTTTT. Protein product: CASGLAAFTGELFF.